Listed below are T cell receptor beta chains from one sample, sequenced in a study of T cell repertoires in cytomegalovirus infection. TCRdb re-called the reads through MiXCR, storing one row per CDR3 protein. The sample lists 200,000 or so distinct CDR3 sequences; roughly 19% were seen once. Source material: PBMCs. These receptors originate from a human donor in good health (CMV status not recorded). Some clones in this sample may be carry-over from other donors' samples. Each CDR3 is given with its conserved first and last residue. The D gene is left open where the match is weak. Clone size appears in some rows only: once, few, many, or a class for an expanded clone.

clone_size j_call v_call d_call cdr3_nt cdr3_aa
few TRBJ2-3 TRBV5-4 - TGTGCCAGCAGCTCCTTCCGCCACCCCACAGATACGCAGTATTTT CASSSFRHPTDTQYF
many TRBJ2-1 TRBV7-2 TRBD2 TGTGCCAGCAGCTTCAGCGGGAGCTCCTACAATGAGCAGTTCTTC CASSFSGSSYNEQFF
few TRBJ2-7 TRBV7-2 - TGTGCCAGCAGCTTAGGGCCACAGCAATACTACGAGCAGTACTTC CASSLGPQQYYEQYF
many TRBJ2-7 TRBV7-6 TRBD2 TGTGCCAGCAGCTTAGAAGCGGGAGGTTTCGACGAGCAGTACTTC CASSLEAGGFDEQYF
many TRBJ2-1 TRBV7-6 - TGTGCCAGCAGCTTCCCGGGGTCAGGGGATGAGCAGTTCTTC CASSFPGSGDEQFF
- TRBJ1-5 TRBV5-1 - TGCGCCAGCAGCTTGGAGGAGTTCAATCAGCCCCAGCATTTT CASSLEEFNQPQHF
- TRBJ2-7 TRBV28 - TGTGCCAGCAGTTTATCTGCCCCCTACGAGCAGTACTTC CASSLSAPYEQYF
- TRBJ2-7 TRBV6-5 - TGTGCCAGCAGTTACTCGATGGCTTACGAGCAGTACTTC CASSYSMAYEQYF
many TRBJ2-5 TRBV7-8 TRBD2 TGTGCCAGCAGCTCTGGACTAGCGGGAGAAGAGACCCAGTACTTC CASSSGLAGEETQYF
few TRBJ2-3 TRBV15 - TGTGCCACCAGCAGTGCCGGGACCCAGCTGTCGCAGTATTTT CATSSAGTQLSQYF
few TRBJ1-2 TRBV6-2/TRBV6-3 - TGTGCCAGCAGGAACTATGGCTACACCTTC CASRNYGYTF
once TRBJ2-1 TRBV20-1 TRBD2 TGCAGTGCTAGAGACCAAACCGGGACTAGCGGCTACAATGAGCAGTTCTTC CSARDQTGTSGYNEQFF
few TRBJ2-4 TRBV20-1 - TGCAGTGCTAGAGGGATGGACAGCAACAAAAACATTCAGTACTTC CSARGMDSNKNIQYF
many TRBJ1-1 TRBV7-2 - TGTGCCAGCAGCATTCGGGGGGGATCTGAAGCTTTCTTT CASSIRGGSEAFF
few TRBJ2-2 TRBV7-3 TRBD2 TGTGCCAGCAGCTTATCGCCTAGCGGGAGTCGCTTCCCACCCGGGGAGCTGTTTTTT CASSLSPSGSRFPPGELFF
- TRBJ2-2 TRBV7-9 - TGTGCCAGCAGCTTGGTTCCGGTTCGCACCGGGGAGCTGTTTTTT CASSLVPVRTGELFF
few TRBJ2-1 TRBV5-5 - TGTGCCAGCAGCGCGGAAATATTAGGGTGGCTCTCCTACAATGAGCAGTTCTTC CASSAEILGWLSYNEQFF
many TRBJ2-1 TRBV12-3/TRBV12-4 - TGTGCCAGCAGTTTAACCCCGCGCTCCTACAATGAGCAGTTCTTC CASSLTPRSYNEQFF
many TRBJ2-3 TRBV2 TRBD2 TGTGCCAGCAGTCCGGGAGGTACCACAGATACGCAGTATTTT CASSPGGTTDTQYF
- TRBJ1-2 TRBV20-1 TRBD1 TGCAGTGCTAGAGACTCAGGGGGCAGGAACTATGGCTACACCTTC CSARDSGGRNYGYTF
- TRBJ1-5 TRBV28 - TGTGCCAGCAGTTTTCAGGGCTCCAATCAGCCCCAGCATTTT CASSFQGSNQPQHF
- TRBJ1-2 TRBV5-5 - TGTGCCAGCAGCTTGGGAAGGCAGGCTCTTTCCTATGGCTACACCTTC CASSLGRQALSYGYTF
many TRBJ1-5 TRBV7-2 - TGTGCCAGCAGCTTAGAGATTACGGCAAGGCCCCAGCATTTT CASSLEITARPQHF
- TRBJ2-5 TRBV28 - TGTGCCAGCAGTTTAGGAGGCGCGCGGGTGGGGCAAGAGACCCAGTACTTC CASSLGGARVGQETQYF
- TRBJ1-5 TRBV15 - TGTGCCACCGCTATGGCGGATCAGCCCCAGCATTTT CATAMADQPQHF
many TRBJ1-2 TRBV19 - TGTGCCAGTAGACGAACGGCGGGGGCAGGAGTGAATGGCTACACCTTC CASRRTAGAGVNGYTF
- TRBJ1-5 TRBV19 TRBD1 TGTGCCAGTAGTATAGGTGGTCGGGACAGCTCATATAGCAATCAGCCCCAGCATTTT CASSIGGRDSSYSNQPQHF
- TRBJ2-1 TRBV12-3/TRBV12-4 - TGTGCCAGCAGTTTAAAGGCCGACAATGAGCAGTTCTTC CASSLKADNEQFF
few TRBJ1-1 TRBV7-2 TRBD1 TGTGCCAGCAGTACGGACAGGGGTACTCAAGCTTTCTTT CASSTDRGTQAFF
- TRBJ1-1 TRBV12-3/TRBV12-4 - TGTGCCAGCAGTTCCCTACCGGCCCGGACTGAAGCTTTCTTT CASSSLPARTEAFF
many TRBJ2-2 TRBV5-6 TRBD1 TGTGCCAGCAGCTGGGACAGGGTGGAAACCGGGGAGCTGTTTTTT CASSWDRVETGELFF
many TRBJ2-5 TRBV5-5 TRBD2 TGTGCCAGCAGCTCCCGAGGTAGCGGGGGAGTTCAAGAGACCCAGTACTTC CASSSRGSGGVQETQYF
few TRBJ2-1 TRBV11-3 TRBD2 TGTGCCAGCAGTTTACCCCGGACTAGCGGGAGTCGGGATGAGCAGTTCTTC CASSLPRTSGSRDEQFF
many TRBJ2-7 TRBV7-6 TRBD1 TGTGCCAGCAGCCCAGGGGGACAGGGATCTTACGAGCAGTACTTC CASSPGGQGSYEQYF
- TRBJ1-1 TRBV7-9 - TGTGCCAGCAGCATATTAGCAGATTTGAACACTGAAGCTTTCTTT CASSILADLNTEAFF
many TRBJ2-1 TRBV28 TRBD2 TGTGCCAGCAGTTTAGGCGGGAGGGCCATAGATCATGAGCAGTTCTTC CASSLGGRAIDHEQFF
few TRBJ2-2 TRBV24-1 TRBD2 TGTGCCACCAGTGATGTTGGTCCAGCGGGGGTGACCGGGGAGCTGTTTTTT CATSDVGPAGVTGELFF
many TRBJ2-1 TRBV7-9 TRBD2 TGTGCCAGCATGATAGCGGGAGGCAATGAGCAGTTCTTC CASMIAGGNEQFF
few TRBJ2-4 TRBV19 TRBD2 TGTGCCAGTAGTATCCCTCTAGCGGGACCCCCGGGGGCCAAAAACATTCAGTACTTC CASSIPLAGPPGAKNIQYF
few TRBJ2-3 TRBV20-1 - TGCAGTGCAGGAGGGGGAAAGTACGCAGATACGCAGTATTTT CSAGGGKYADTQYF
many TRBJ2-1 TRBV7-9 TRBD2 TGTGCCAGCAGCTTTATAGCGCGGGGGAGACGCGGTGAGCAGTTCTTC CASSFIARGRRGEQFF
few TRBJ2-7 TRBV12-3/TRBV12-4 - TGTGCCAGCAGTTTAAAACTAGTGTTCTCGGACGAGCAGTACTTC CASSLKLVFSDEQYF
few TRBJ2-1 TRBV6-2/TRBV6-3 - TGTGCCAGCAGTTACAGGGGTACCTACAATGAGCAGTTCTTC CASSYRGTYNEQFF
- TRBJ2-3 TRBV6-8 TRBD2 TGTGCCAGCAGTGTGACTAGCGGACTTAGCACAGATACGCAGTATTTT CASSVTSGLSTDTQYF
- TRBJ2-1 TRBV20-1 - TGCAGTGCTAGAGCGGTGGGCCGGGAAATAGGGAATGAGCAGTTCTTC CSARAVGREIGNEQFF
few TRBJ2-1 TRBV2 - TGTGCCAGCCATTCCTACAATGAGCAGTTCTTC CASHSYNEQFF
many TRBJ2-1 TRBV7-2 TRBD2 TGTGCCAGCAGCCCCCTCGGGCTAGCGGGAGATAGCAGGTTCTTC CASSPLGLAGDSRFF
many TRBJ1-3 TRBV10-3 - TGTGCCACCCGGGGGTCGTCTGGAAACACCATATATTTT CATRGSSGNTIYF
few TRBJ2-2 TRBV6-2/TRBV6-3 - TGTGCCGGGAGAAGAAGTTCCGGGGAGCTGTTTTTT CAGRRSSGELFF
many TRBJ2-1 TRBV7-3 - TGTGCCAGCACCCCCGGCCGAAGCTCCTACAATGAGCAGTTCTTC CASTPGRSSYNEQFF
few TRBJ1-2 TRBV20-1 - TGCAGTGCTAGAGATTCTCAACAGGGAGCGAGCTATGGCTACACCTTC CSARDSQQGASYGYTF
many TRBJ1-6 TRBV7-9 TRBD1 TGTGCCAGCAGCTTTGGACAGGGAAATAATTCACCCCTCCACTTT CASSFGQGNNSPLHF